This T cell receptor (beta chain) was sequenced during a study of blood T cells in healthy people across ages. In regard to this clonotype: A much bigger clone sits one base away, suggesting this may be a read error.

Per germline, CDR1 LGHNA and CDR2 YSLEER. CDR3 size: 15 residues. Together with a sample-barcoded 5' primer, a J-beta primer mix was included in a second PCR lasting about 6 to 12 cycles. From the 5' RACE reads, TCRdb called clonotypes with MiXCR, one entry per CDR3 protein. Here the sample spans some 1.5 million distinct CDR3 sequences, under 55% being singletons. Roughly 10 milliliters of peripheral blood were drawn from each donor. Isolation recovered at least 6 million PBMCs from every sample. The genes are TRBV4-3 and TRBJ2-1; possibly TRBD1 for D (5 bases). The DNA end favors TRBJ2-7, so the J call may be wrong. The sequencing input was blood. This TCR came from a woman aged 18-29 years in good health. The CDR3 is CASSQDRAPYNEQYF. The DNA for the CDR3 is TGCGCCAGCAGCCAAGACAGGGCCCCCTACAATGAGCAGTACTTC.